The 32 T cell receptor beta chains below were found in one sample sequenced in a study of blood T cells in healthy people across ages. Using a J-beta primer mix together with a sample-barcoded 5' primer, a second PCR was run for about 6 to 12 cycles. TCRdb analysed the 5' RACE reads with MiXCR anew, one entry per CDR3 protein. The sample shows some 1.5 million distinct CDR3 sequences, about 28% of them seen only once. The sample was blood. The receptors here all came from a woman in her twenties or thirties in good health.

On this clonotype itself: No conserved phenylalanine or tryptophan is present at the end of the CDR3, so a read error is the likely explanation. The chain joins TRBV5-5 to TRBJ2-4; D perhaps matches TRBD2 (6 bases). Germline V gives CDR1 SGHKS, CDR2 YYEKEE (reference sequence). The germline V and J ends were trimmed by 1 base and 6 bases, with 14 bases remaining between them. This CDR3 region has 15 residues. Here the CDR3 reads CASSLSGLTSNIQYC. CDR3 nucleotide sequence: TGTGCCAGCAGCTTGTCGGGACTTACCTCAAACATTCAGTACTGC.

The sample holds a few counts of this clonotype. The gene calls are TRBV5-1 and TRBJ2-4; 13 bases are shared with TRBD2. The CDR3 length is 17 residues. The germline gives CDR1 SGHRS, CDR2 YFSETQ. With V trimmed by 4 bases and J by 8 bases, 12 bases remained unmatched. In DNA, the CDR3 is TGCGCCAGCAGCCCACTAGCGGGAGGGCCTAGTGTGGACATTCAGTACTTC. Translated: CASSPLAGGPSVDIQYF. Drawing the rest from reference TRBV5-1 and TRBJ2-4, the complete variable domain is KAGVTQTPRYLIKTRGQQVTLSCSPISGHRSVSWYQQTPGQGLQFLFEYFSETQRNKGNFPGRFSGRQFSNSRSEMNVSTLELGDSALYLCASSPLAGGPSVDIQYFGAGTRLSVL.

This clonotype showed up just a few times. This chain connects TRBV7-2 to TRBJ2-7; 7 bases are a match to TRBD1. The ends lost 5 bases at V and 1 base at J; junction bases unmatched: 8. This CDR3 spans 15 amino acids. Germline V gives CDR1 SGHTA, CDR2 FQGNSA. The CDR3 nucleotides are TGTGCCAGCAGCCCCGACAGGGATGCGTCCTACGAGCAGTACTTC. Translating it yields CASSPDRDASYEQYF.

This clonotype was seen ten or more times. The gene calls are TRBV5-6 and TRBJ1-6, with D uncertain. V lost 3 bases to trimming and J lost 7 bases, with 8 bases between them. The CDR3 contains 13 residues. CDR1 is SGHDT, CDR2 YYEEEE, per germline. The CDR3 DNA reads TGTGCCAGCAGCTCTCGCAGGAATTCACCCCTCCACTTT. Its protein is CASSSRRNSPLHF.

This clonotype occurred many times. V usage is TRBV29-1 and J usage is TRBJ2-7; TRBD1 aligns across 8 bases. Germline loops: CDR1 SQVTM, CDR2 ANQGSEA. The CDR3 is made up of 13 amino acids. V shed 6 bases, J shed 3 bases, and the junction held 7 bases outside the gene matches. DNA for the CDR3: TGCAGCGTCTCCGGGACAGGCGACTACGAGCAGTACTTC. Protein: CSVSGTGDYEQYF.

This clonotype was seen a handful of times. The chain links TRBV5-1 to TRBJ2-5; TRBD1 aligns across 7 bases. V lost 5 bases and J lost 5; bases outside the gene matches: 9. This CDR3 is built from 14 residues. The germline V gene encodes CDR1 SGHRS and CDR2 YFSETQ. CDR3 residues: CASRLGGALETQYF. CDR3 DNA sequence: TGCGCCAGCAGACTAGGGGGCGCTTTGGAGACCCAGTACTTC.

This clonotype came up many times. The chain links TRBV29-1 to TRBJ2-5, with 8 bases matching TRBD1. V shed 5 bases, J shed 4 bases, and the junction held 3 bases outside the gene matches. Germline V CDR1 and CDR2: SQVTM, ANQGSEA. This CDR3 is built from 12 residues. This CDR3 is CSVQGARETQYF. Written as DNA, the CDR3 is TGCAGCGTTCAGGGGGCGCGAGAGACCCAGTACTTC. The entire variable domain, with the rest obtained from reference TRBV29-1 and TRBJ2-5, is as follows: SAVISQKPSRDICQRGTSLTIQCQVDSQVTMMFWYRQQPGQSLTLIATANQGSEATYESGFVIDKFPISRPNLTFSTLTVSNMSPEDSSIYLCSVQGARETQYFGPGTRLLVL.

This chain's CDR3 is CASSWTGNNSPLHF. In nucleotides, the CDR3 is TGTGCCAGCAGTTGGACAGGGAATAATTCACCCCTCCACTTT. V usage is TRBV12-3 or TRBV12-4 and J usage is TRBJ1-6; 8 bases are a match to TRBD1. Trimming cost V 4 bases and J 5 bases; bases outside gene matches: 1. The CDR3 totals 14 residues.

Only a few counts were recorded for this clonotype. The chain recombines TRBV27 with TRBJ2-1, with 7 bases that match TRBD1. The trim removed 1 base at V and 6 bases at J, leaving 9 bases unmatched. Germline V gene sequence: CDR1 MNHEY, CDR2 SMNVEV (reference sequence). This CDR3 comprises 16 residues. The CDR3 DNA reads TGTGCCAGCAGTTTATTCTCTGGGGACAGTCTCAATGAGCAGTTCTTC. Translation gives CASSLFSGDSLNEQFF.

The count of this clonotype is one. The gene calls are TRBV29-1 and TRBJ1-1, with D uncertain. The ends were cut back, 7 bases at V and 2 bases at J, with 8 bases in the middle. The CDR3 spans 11 residues. Germline loops: CDR1 SQVTM, CDR2 ANQGSEA. CDR3 in amino acids: CSASSNTEAFF. The CDR3 DNA is TGCAGCGCATCGAGCAACACTGAAGCTTTCTTT.

This clonotype appeared a few times. V gene TRBV7-2 combines with J gene TRBJ2-1; 8 bases are shared with TRBD2. CDR1 and CDR2 from the germline V gene are SGHTA and FQGNSA. V gave up 5 bases and J gave up 4 bases; unmatched junction bases: 7. This CDR3 has 15 residues. The CDR3 region has the DNA TGTGCCAGCAGCCAGAAGGCGGGAGGTTACAATGAGCAGTTCTTC. It translates to CASSQKAGGYNEQFF.

As regards this clonotype: A read error may be the cause here, since a much bigger clone is one base away. The J gene is TRBJ2-1, the V gene TRBV5-6, with no clear D. Germline V lookup: CDR1 SGHDT, CDR2 YYEEEE. CDR3 length: 12 amino acids. In DNA, the CDR3 is TGTGCCAGCGGCTTGGTGATGGATGAGCAGTTCTTC. Amino acids: CASGLVMDEQFF.

The chain employs TRBV29-1 and TRBJ2-4, with D hard to call. The end of the DNA is better explained by TRBJ2-5, so the J call may be wrong. Germline CDR1 SQVTM, CDR2 ANQGSEA. The length of the CDR3 is 11 residues. CDR3 sequence: CSVHFQETQYF. The CDR3 bases are TGCAGCGTCCATTTCCAAGAGACCCAGTACTTC.

This clonotype came up a few times. The chain employs TRBV18 and TRBJ1-2; D is unresolved. The germline CDR1 and CDR2 sequences are KGHSH and LQKENI. Trimming removed 4 bases at V and 4 bases at J, with 13 bases between. This CDR3 has 14 residues. The CDR3 loop is CASSQADSSYGYTF. CDR3 DNA sequence: TGTGCCAGCTCACAGGCAGATTCGTCCTATGGCTACACCTTC.

The chain uses TRBV29-1 and TRBJ2-3, with D tentatively TRBD2 (7 bases). Germline loops: CDR1 SQVTM, CDR2 ANQGSEA. CDR3 length: 11 residues. CDR3 bases: TGCACTGGGGGGGGACAAGATACGCAGTATTTT. As protein: CTGGGQDTQYF.

The chain uses TRBV6-1 and TRBJ2-5, with D possibly TRBD2 on 5 matching bases. The CDR3 runs 19 residues. Germline CDR1 and CDR2: MNHNS and SASEGT. The V end lost 7 bases, the J end lost 4 bases, and 31 bases lay between the germline ends. CDR3 in amino acids: CASTRGSPQLRSRAETQYF. CDR3 DNA sequence: TGTGCCAGCACTCGAGGGAGTCCCCAACTTCGGAGTCGAGCAGAGACCCAGTACTTC.

This chain connects TRBV3-1 to TRBJ1-1, with D hard to call. Germline loops: CDR1 LGHDT, CDR2 YNNKEL (reference sequence). V lost 4 bases and J lost 1, with 10 bases in between. The CDR3 spans 14 residues. The CDR3 region is CASSPGRSNTEAFF. The DNA of the CDR3 is TGTGCCAGCAGCCCTGGTAGGTCGAACACTGAAGCTTTCTTT.

This clonotype was found many times. The chain employs TRBV20-1 and TRBJ2-5; perhaps TRBD1 as D (6 bases). This CDR3 is built from 15 residues. Germline lookup yields CDR1 DFQATT and CDR2 SNEGSKA (reference sequence). Trimming left V 3 bases short and J 7 bases short, with 21 bases between. DNA for the CDR3: TGCAGTGCTAGGACTGACTGGGGGCGGTGGGGGACCCAGTACTTC. Amino acids: CSARTDWGRWGTQYF.

V is TRBV27 and J is TRBJ2-4; 8 bases line up with TRBD2. The DNA end lines up better with TRBJ2-7; the J call may be wrong. From germline, CDR1 is MNHEY and CDR2 SMNVEV (reference sequence). CDR3 length: 13 amino acids. CDR3 sequence reads: CASSPRGGSEQYF. For the CDR3, the DNA is TGTGCCAGCAGTCCTCGGGGGGGCAGCGAGCAGTACTTC.

The gene calls are TRBV6-2 or TRBV6-3 and TRBJ1-1; D remains unclear. Germline loops: CDR1 MNHEY, CDR2 SVGEGT. Trimming stripped 5 bases from V and 0 bases from J, with 13 bases between. The CDR3 extends over 15 amino acids. DNA for the CDR3: TGTGCCAGCAGTGCCACACTTCTCATGAACACTGAAGCTTTCTTT. Protein: CASSATLLMNTEAFF.

Worth noting for this clonotype: Because it lacks the conserved phenylalanine or tryptophan at the end, this CDR3 is likely a read error. The V gene is TRBV7-9, the J gene TRBJ2-3, with unresolved D. V gave up 7 bases and J gave up 10 bases, with 12 bases separating them. The CDR3 runs to 11 residues. Per germline, CDR1 SEHNR and CDR2 FQNEAQ (reference sequence). The CDR3 reads CASTNLEAQYL. For the CDR3, the DNA is TGTGCCAGCACGAACCTGGAAGCGCAGTATTTG.

The J gene is TRBJ2-3, the V gene TRBV11-3; D may be TRBD2 (5 bases). Deletions cut 0 bases from V and 3 bases from J, with 10 bases between. CDR3 length: 15 amino acids. Germline loops: CDR1 SGHNT, CDR2 YENEEA. CDR3 in amino acids: CASSLDGSDTDTQYF. In DNA, the CDR3 is TGTGCCAGCAGCTTAGATGGTAGCGATACAGATACGCAGTATTTT.

This clonotype was seen many times. This chain connects TRBV12-3 or TRBV12-4 to TRBJ1-2; the match to TRBD1 covers 7 bases. The CDR3 is 14 residues long. J lost 3 bases, V lost 6 bases, and 7 bases had no gene match. CDR3 residues: CASSPGTAHYGYTF. CDR3 DNA: TGTGCCAGCAGCCCCGGGACAGCACACTATGGCTACACCTTC.

In its sample, this clonotype was seen many times. The chain has TRBV7-3 and TRBJ1-2; TRBD1 matches 9 bases. The CDR3 is made up of 15 amino acids. V lost 0 bases, J lost 6 bases, and 5 bases stayed unmatched. Germline V gene lookup returns CDR1 SGHTA and CDR2 FQGTGA. CDR3 bases: TGTGCCAGCAGCTTAACCGCCGGGACAGGGCATGGCTACACCTTC. It codes for CASSLTAGTGHGYTF.

This clonotype came up a few times. V gene TRBV7-6 combines with J gene TRBJ1-5; D not resolved. V was cut by 0 bases and J by 5 bases, with 8 bases left in between. The germline V gene encodes CDR1 SGHVS and CDR2 FNYEAQ. The CDR3 has 14 residues. The CDR3 coding sequence is TGTGCCAGCAGCTTAGCGCTGGGTGATCAGCCCCAGCATTTT. Its translation is CASSLALGDQPQHF.

This clonotype has just a few counts. The rearrangement joins TRBV5-4 to TRBJ2-5; 8 nucleotides match TRBD1. The length of the CDR3 is 14 residues. Germline V lookup: CDR1 SGHNT, CDR2 YYREEE (reference sequence). V lost 3 bases and J lost 4; bases outside the gene matches: 5. The CDR3 DNA sequence: TGTGCCAGCAGCTCGATACAGGGGGGAGAGACCCAGTACTTC. It codes for CASSSIQGGETQYF.

The chain is built from TRBV20-1 and TRBJ2-1; TRBD2 matches at 8 bases. The CDR3 length is 15 residues. The junction had 7 bases not matched to a gene; V was cut back by 6 bases and J by 0 bases. Germline CDR1 DFQATT, CDR2 SNEGSKA (reference sequence). The CDR3 is CSAAGGGSSYNEQFF. The CDR3 DNA reads TGCAGTGCCGCCGGGGGGGGAAGCTCCTACAATGAGCAGTTCTTC.

The chain joins TRBV29-1 to TRBJ2-4, with 9 nucleotides matching TRBD2. The last part of the DNA fits TRBJ2-7 better; the J call may be wrong. Germline V gives CDR1 SQVTM, CDR2 ANQGSEA. This CDR3 has 14 amino acids. The chain's CDR3 is CSVVGTSFPYEQYF. The CDR3 DNA sequence: TGCAGCGTCGTCGGGACTAGCTTCCCTTACGAGCAGTACTTC.

The sample holds a few counts of this clonotype. The chain joins TRBV7-3 to TRBJ2-3; 7 bases align to TRBD2. After removal of 6 bases from V and 4 bases from J, the junction contained 10 bases not matched to a gene. Looked up from germline, CDR1 is SGHTA and CDR2 is FQGTGA. The CDR3 has 15 amino acids. The CDR3 DNA reads as TGTGCCAGCAGTTATCGTAGCGGGTACGCAGATACGCAGTATTTT. Amino acids: CASSYRSGYADTQYF.

This clonotype was counted a few times. V gene TRBV13 combines with J gene TRBJ1-2; D remains ambiguous. Germline CDR1 and CDR2: PRHDT and FYEKMQ (reference sequence). With 5 bases removed from V and 8 bases from J, the gap between germline ends came to 15 bases. This CDR3 has 13 amino acids. CDR3 sequence reads: CASSPREVNGYTF. CDR3 coding DNA: TGTGCCAGCAGCCCTCGTGAGGTCAACGGCTACACCTTC.

As concerns this clonotype: At one end the junction does not follow the germline gene, possibly because of a read error. V is TRBV24-1 and J is TRBJ2-2; D tentatively fits TRBD1 or TRBD2 (5 bases each). CDR1 is KGHDR, CDR2 SFDVKD, per germline. This CDR3 region has 14 residues. CDR3 region: CATSETDALGEMFF. The DNA for the CDR3 is TGTGCCACCAGTGAAACAGATGCTTTGGGGGAGATGTTTTTT.

Here the CDR3 reads CSAKTNPGDRYEQYF. For the CDR3, the DNA is TGCAGTGCTAAAACTAATCCGGGGGACCGCTACGAGCAGTACTTC. The V gene is TRBV20-1, the J gene TRBJ2-7; D is perhaps TRBD2 (6 bases). Germline V gene data show CDR1 as DFQATT and CDR2 as SNEGSKA (reference sequence). The V and J ends lost 4 bases and 3 bases respectively, with 19 bases between them. The CDR3 sequence is 15 residues long.